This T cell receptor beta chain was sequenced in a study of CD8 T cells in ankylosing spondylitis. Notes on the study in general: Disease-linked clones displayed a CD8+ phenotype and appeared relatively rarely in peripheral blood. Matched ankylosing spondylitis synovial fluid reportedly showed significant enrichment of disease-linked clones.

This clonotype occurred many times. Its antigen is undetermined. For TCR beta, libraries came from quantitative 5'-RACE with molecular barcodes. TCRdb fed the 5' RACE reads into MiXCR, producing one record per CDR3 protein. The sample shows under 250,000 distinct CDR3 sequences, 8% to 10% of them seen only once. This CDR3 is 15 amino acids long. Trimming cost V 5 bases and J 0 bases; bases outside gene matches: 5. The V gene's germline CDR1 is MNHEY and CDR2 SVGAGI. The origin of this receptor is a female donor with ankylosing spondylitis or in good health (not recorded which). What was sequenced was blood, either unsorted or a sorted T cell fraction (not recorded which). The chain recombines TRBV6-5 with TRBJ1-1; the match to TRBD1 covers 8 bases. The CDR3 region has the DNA TGTGCCAGCAGTCTGACAGGGGATATGAACACTGAAGCTTTCTTT. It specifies CASSLTGDMNTEAFF.